These T cell receptor beta chains were read from a single sample in a study of cytomegalovirus exposure and HLA in healthy donors. Measured with immunoSEQ multiplex PCR; TCRdb has only the in-frame clones, and not every one. The data contain more than 150,000 clones, approximately 79% of them seen just once; the ten biggest clones take up more than 1.5%. Material for sequencing was PBMCs. The receptors originated from a girl aged 5-17 years in good health and CMV-seropositive. CDR3s include the opening cysteine and the closing phenylalanine or tryptophan. D genes are given only for firm matches. Only some rows state a clone size, as once, few, many or a class for expanded clones.

size	V	D	J	CDR3	DNA
few	TRBV7-9	TRBD1	TRBJ1-1	CASSARTGLVGTEAFF	TGTGCCAGCAGCGCTCGGACAGGGTTGGTGGGCACTGAAGCTTTCTTT
.	TRBV19	.	TRBJ2-7	CASSRGTLGEQYF	TGTGCCAGTAGTAGAGGGACATTGGGGGAGCAGTACTTC
.	TRBV19	.	TRBJ1-5	CASSTDGGDQPQHF	TGTGCCAGTAGTACGGACGGAGGGGATCAGCCCCAGCATTTT
.	TRBV10-3	TRBD2	TRBJ2-3	CANRPGGGLTDTQYF	TGTGCCAACCGTCCGGGCGGGGGGCTCACAGATACGCAGTATTTT
few	TRBV5-8	.	TRBJ1-5	CASSPDWSGGNQPQHF	TGTGCCAGCAGCCCGGACTGGAGCGGCGGTAATCAGCCCCAGCATTTT
.	TRBV9	TRBD1	TRBJ1-2	CASSETLDRGQGYTF	TGTGCCAGCAGCGAAACCTTGGACAGGGGGCAAGGCTACACCTTC
.	TRBV29-1	.	TRBJ2-5	CSARRGQETQYF	TGCAGCGCAAGGCGGGGTCAAGAGACCCAGTACTTC
.	TRBV10-2	TRBD2	TRBJ2-7	CASTPSGGTYEQYF	TGCGCCAGCACCCCTAGCGGGGGAACCTACGAGCAGTACTTC
few	TRBV4-3	.	TRBJ1-1	CASSQDSVNTEAFF	TGCGCCAGCAGCCAAGATTCGGTAAACACTGAAGCTTTCTTT
few	TRBV7-2	TRBD2	TRBJ2-3	CASSPGGGDTQYF	TGTGCCAGCAGCCCGGGAGGTGGAGATACGCAGTATTTT
.	TRBV7-6	.	TRBJ1-3	CASSLAVDFGNTIYF	TGTGCCAGCAGCTTAGCGGTGGACTTTGGAAACACCATATATTTT
few	TRBV2	TRBD1	TRBJ2-3	CASSTTGDGTQYF	TGTGCCAGCAGTACAACAGGGGACGGTACGCAGTATTTT
.	TRBV7-2	TRBD1	TRBJ2-2	CASSLNRGRVSVGELFF	TGTGCCAGCAGTCTAAACAGGGGGCGAGTATCGGTCGGGGAGCTGTTTTTT
.	TRBV13	TRBD1	TRBJ2-7	CASSLEGAYGQYF	TGTGCCAGCAGCTTAGAGGGGGCCTACGGGCAGTACTTC
.	TRBV6-5	.	TRBJ1-3	CASSVARGNTIYF	TGTGCCAGCAGTGTAGCGAGGGGAAACACCATATATTTT
.	TRBV7-2	.	TRBJ1-4	CASSLGGSGQHEKLFF	TGTGCCAGCAGCTTAGGCGGATCCGGACAGCATGAAAAACTGTTTTTT
.	TRBV18	.	TRBJ1-2	CASSPRSANYGYTF	TGTGCCAGCTCACCACGTTCAGCTAACTATGGCTACACCTTC
.	TRBV4-3	TRBD1	TRBJ1-6	CASSQGALGQGNSPLHF	TGCGCCAGCAGCCAAGGAGCTCTAGGACAGGGGAATTCACCCCTCCACTTT
once	TRBV27	.	TRBJ1-1	CASGRGTEAFF	TGTGCCAGTGGGAGGGGCACTGAAGCTTTCTTT